One sample yielded the 30 T cell receptor beta chains listed below, sequenced in a study of blood T cell repertoires in COVID-19. TCRdb's copy holds only in-frame clones and misses some; the assay was immunoSEQ multiplex PCR. The sample shows under 200,000 clones, less than 90% of them seen only once. What was sequenced was peripheral blood. These receptors were obtained from a woman in her fifties or sixties with COVID-19, enrolled during active disease.

The chain couples TRBV28 to TRBJ1-5; TRBD1 agrees at 9 bases. The CDR3 runs 15 residues. V was clipped by 2 bases and J by 6 bases; unmatched bases: 5. CDR1 is MDHEN and CDR2 is SYDVKM in the germline V gene. This chain's CDR3 is CASSLPGQGSQPQHF. The CDR3 coding sequence is TGTGCCAGCAGTTTACCGGGACAGGGAAGTCAGCCCCAGCATTTT.

The chain has TRBV9 and TRBJ2-3, with D hard to call. The CDR3 is made up of 14 amino acids. CDR1 and CDR2 from the germline V gene are SGDLS and YYNGEE. Trimming took off 0 bases at V and 1 base at J, with 6 bases between the two ends. The chain's CDR3 is CASSVASRTDTQYF. The CDR3 DNA is TGTGCCAGCAGCGTAGCCAGTCGCACAGATACGCAGTATTTT. The entire variable domain, with the rest obtained from reference TRBV9 and TRBJ2-3, is as follows: DSGVTQTPKHLITATGQRVTLRCSPRSGDLSVYWYQQSLDQGLQFLIQYYNGEERAKGNILERFSAQQFPDLHSELNLSSLELGDSALYFCASSVASRTDTQYFGPGTRLTVL.

The chain carries TRBV19 and TRBJ1-1; D is ambiguous. Between the trimmed V and J ends, which lost 3 bases and 1 base, there was a span of 12 bases. CDR1 is LNHDA and CDR2 is SQIVND in the germline V gene (reference sequence). The CDR3 loop spans 15 amino acids. In nucleotides, the CDR3 is TGTGCCAGTAGTATCAGGCGGGCGGAGAACACTGAAGCTTTCTTT. It is translated as CASSIRRAENTEAFF. Full variable domain (rest looked up from reference TRBV19 and TRBJ1-1): DGGITQSPKYLFRKEGQNVTLSCEQNLNHDAMYWYRQDPGQGLRLIYYSQIVNDFQKGDIAEGYSVSREKKESFPLTVTSAQKNPTAFYLCASSIRRAENTEAFFGQGTRLTVV.

V usage is TRBV9 and J usage is TRBJ2-2, with D hard to call. Germline V gene sequence: CDR1 SGDLS, CDR2 YYNGEE. The V gene lost 0 bases and the J gene lost 3 bases, with 9 bases spanning the gap. The CDR3 sequence is 15 residues long. As DNA, the CDR3 is TGTGCCAGCAGCGTAGTTTCATCCCACACCGGGGAGCTGTTTTTT. Amino acid sequence: CASSVVSSHTGELFF.

The chain employs TRBV7-8 and TRBJ2-7, with D maybe TRBD2 (5 bases). The V end lost 4 bases, the J end lost 3 bases, and 13 bases lay between the germline ends. CDR3 size: 14 residues. From germline, CDR1 is SGHVS and CDR2 FQNEAQ. The CDR3 bases are TGTGCCAGCAGCTCGGACTCTGCGGACTACGAGCAGTACTTC. Protein product: CASSSDSADYEQYF.

The chain employs TRBV11-3 and TRBJ1-4; no clear D gene. V was shortened by 6 bases and J by 7 bases, with 9 bases between the two germline ends. The CDR3 length is 12 residues. Germline V lookup: CDR1 SGHNT, CDR2 YENEEA. CDR3 amino acids: CASSGSGEKLFF. The CDR3 nucleotides read TGTGCCAGCAGTGGCTCTGGTGAAAAACTGTTTTTT.

The chain recombines TRBV29-1 with TRBJ1-2; 7 nucleotides align to TRBD1. CDR1 SQVTM and CDR2 ANQGSEA come from the germline V gene. This CDR3 is built from 13 residues. V shed 4 bases, J shed 4 bases, and the junction held 6 bases outside the gene matches. CDR3 loop: CSVVGYRGYGYTF. The CDR3 DNA reads as TGCAGCGTTGTCGGCTACAGGGGCTATGGCTACACCTTC.

This chain uses TRBV25-1 with TRBJ1-1; possibly TRBD1 for D (5 bases). CDR1 is MGHDK and CDR2 is SYGVNS in the germline V gene. The CDR3 sequence is 14 residues long. V was trimmed by 2 bases and J by 1 base, leaving 8 bases between them. Here the CDR3 DNA reads TGTGCCAGCAGTGAAGTGGGGCAGAACACTGAAGCTTTCTTT. Translating it yields CASSEVGQNTEAFF.

The chain couples TRBV9 to TRBJ2-7; possible D gene TRBD2, 6 bases. The germline V and J ends were trimmed by 4 bases and 5 bases, with 13 bases remaining between them. From germline, CDR1 is SGDLS and CDR2 YYNGEE. This CDR3 spans 13 amino acids. The CDR3 reads CASSLRGTHEQYF. Here the CDR3 DNA reads TGTGCCAGCAGCCTCCGCGGGACCCACGAGCAGTACTTC.

The chain recombines TRBV6-5 with TRBJ2-3; TRBD2 matches at 11 bases. CDR1 and CDR2 from the germline V gene are MNHEY and SVGAGI. The CDR3 is 15 amino acids. With V trimmed by 10 bases and J by 2 bases, 8 bases remained unmatched. The CDR3 reads CATQSLAGDTDTQYF. DNA for the CDR3: TGTGCCACCCAATCACTAGCGGGAGACACAGATACGCAGTATTTT.

The J gene is TRBJ1-3, the V gene TRBV6-1; TRBD1 is a possible D gene (5 bases). Trimming shortened V by 2 bases and J by 1 base, and 21 bases separated the two germline ends. The CDR3 is made up of 19 amino acids. The germline CDR1 and CDR2 sequences are MNHNS and SASEGT. The CDR3 loop is CASSETQWGVGISGNTIYF. DNA of the CDR3: TGTGCCAGCAGTGAAACTCAGTGGGGCGTGGGGATTTCTGGAAACACCATATATTTT.

This chain connects TRBV3-1 (or the pseudogene TRBV3-2) to TRBJ1-4, with TRBD1 matching over 8 bases. The V gene end was trimmed by 4 bases and the J gene end by 6 bases; junction bases not matched to a gene: 4. This CDR3 contains 14 residues. CDR1 is LGHDT and CDR2 is YNNKEL in the germline V gene (reference sequence). CDR3: CASSRTGNYEKLFF. CDR3 nucleotides: TGTGCCAGCAGCCGGACAGGGAATTATGAAAAACTGTTTTTT.

V is TRBV11-3 and J is TRBJ1-2, with TRBD1 matching 7 bases. The length of the CDR3 is 13 residues. The V segment lost 5 bases and the J segment 4 bases; nucleotides outside the gene matches: 4. CDR1 is SGHNT and CDR2 is YENEEA in the germline V gene. Here the CDR3 DNA reads TGTGCCAGCAGCCTGACAGGGATCTATGGCTACACCTTC. It translates to CASSLTGIYGYTF.

This clone was detected only once. The rearrangement links TRBV5-8 to TRBJ2-2; D is perhaps TRBD2 (6 bases). The CDR3 loop spans 14 amino acids. Per the germline V gene, CDR1 is SGHTS and CDR2 is YDEGEE. V lost 4 bases and J lost 3, with 10 bases in between. The CDR3 reads CASSRDWYTGELFF. The CDR3 DNA is TGTGCCAGCAGCCGGGACTGGTACACCGGGGAGCTGTTTTTT.

The rearrangement links TRBV19 to TRBJ1-5, with 7 bases identical to TRBD1. Germline-derived CDR1 and CDR2 are LNHDA and SQIVND (reference sequence). Trimming removed 7 bases from V and 7 bases from J; junction bases left unmatched: 10. The CDR3 is 14 amino acids. CDR3 loop: CASTEGPGGQPQHF. As DNA, the CDR3 is TGTGCCAGTACCGAAGGCCCAGGGGGACAGCCCCAGCATTTT.

This clone was found once. The chain is built from TRBV19 and TRBJ2-1; D possibly corresponds to TRBD1 (7 bases). V lost 8 bases and J lost 10, with 18 bases in between. Germline CDR1 and CDR2: LNHDA and SQIVND (reference sequence). The CDR3 spans 13 residues. CDR3 nucleotides: TGTGCCAGTGGACCCATCAGGGGGAGGGAGCAGTTCTTC. Its protein product is CASGPIRGREQFF.

In its sample, this clone was seen a few times. One end of the junction fails to match germline, which may point to a read error. The J gene is TRBJ1-5, the V gene TRBV10-3, with 8 positions matching TRBD1. This CDR3 contains 16 residues. CDR1 and CDR2 (germline): ENHRY, SYGVKD. The CDR3 region has the DNA TGTGCCATCAGTGAATACGGGACAGGTAGCTATCAGCCCCAGCATTTT. Protein sequence: CAISEYGTGSYQPQHF.

This clone appeared a few times. The chain joins TRBV4-3 to TRBJ1-5; D might be TRBD1 (5 bases). Germline assignment: CDR1 LGHNA and CDR2 YSLEER. CDR3 length equals 15 residues. The V end lost 1 base, the J end lost 4 bases, and 11 bases lay between the germline ends. CDR3 DNA sequence: TGCGCCAGCAGCCAAGGTGGGGGGTGGAATCAGCCCCAGCATTTT. Amino acids: CASSQGGGWNQPQHF.

The gene calls are TRBV10-3 and TRBJ2-1; 14 nucleotides align to TRBD2. V gave up 9 bases and J gave up 7 bases; unmatched junction bases: 2. The germline CDR1 and CDR2 sequences are ENHRY and SYGVKD. The CDR3 length is 13 residues. The chain's CDR3 is CAIGLAGGNEQFF. The CDR3, as DNA: TGTGCCATAGGACTAGCGGGAGGAAATGAGCAGTTCTTC.

This chain joins TRBV7-9 and TRBJ1-5; 7 bases align to TRBD1. V trimming: 4 bases; J trimming: 2 bases; junction bases outside the gene matches: 5. The CDR3 is made up of 15 amino acids. Germline V gene sequence: CDR1 SEHNR, CDR2 FQNEAQ (reference sequence). CDR3 nucleotides: TGTGCCAGCAGCTACACCGGACAGGGCAATCAGCCCCAGCATTTT. It codes for CASSYTGQGNQPQHF.

This chain connects TRBV28 to TRBJ1-5; tentative D call: TRBD1 (5 bases). Germline CDR1 MDHEN, CDR2 SYDVKM. V was trimmed by 4 bases and J by 1 base, leaving 20 bases between them. The CDR3 loop spans 18 amino acids. CDR3 sequence (DNA): TGTGCCAGCAGTTGGGGCGGCATCGATTCCGCCAGCAATCAGCCCCAGCATTTT. Amino acids: CASSWGGIDSASNQPQHF.

This clone came up a few times. The CDR3 reads CASNTNYGYTF. The CDR3 bases are TGTGCCAGCAATACTAACTATGGCTACACCTTC. The chain joins TRBV6-5 to TRBJ1-2; the D is unclear. Per the germline V gene, CDR1 is MNHEY and CDR2 is SVGAGI. V shed 7 bases and J shed 0 bases, with 3 bases lying between them. The CDR3 length is 11 residues.

This clone was counted once. The chain combines TRBV4-3 with TRBJ2-1; 8 bases match TRBD2. This CDR3 has 13 residues. From germline, CDR1 is LGHNA and CDR2 YSLEER. J lost 6 bases, V lost 4 bases, and 2 bases had no gene match. The CDR3 bases are TGCGCCAGCAGCCTCGGGACTAGCAATGAGCAGTTCTTC. Translated, it gives CASSLGTSNEQFF.

The chain employs TRBV6-6 and TRBJ2-7, with D possibly matching TRBD2 (5 bases). This CDR3 contains 12 residues. The V gene lost 6 bases and the J gene lost 4 bases, with 10 bases spanning the gap. Germline CDR1 MNHNY, CDR2 SVGAGI (reference sequence). DNA of the CDR3: TGTGCCAGCAGCCCCCGAGGGTACGAGCAGTACTTC. It codes for CASSPRGYEQYF.

The chain has TRBV15 and TRBJ1-3, with TRBD1 identical over 8 bases. CDR3 size: 17 residues. J gave up 0 bases and V 2 bases, and 6 bases lay outside the gene matches. Germline V gene sequence: CDR1 LNHNV, CDR2 YYDKDF (reference sequence). The CDR3 nucleotides read TGTGCCACCAGCAGACCCGGGACAGGCGTCTCTGGAAACACCATATATTTT. It yields the protein CATSRPGTGVSGNTIYF.

The chain has TRBV5-4 and TRBJ1-3; 7 positions match TRBD1. CDR3 length: 15 residues. The germline V gene has CDR1 SGHNT and CDR2 YYREEE (reference sequence). Trimming cost V 3 bases and J 0 bases; bases outside gene matches: 3. The CDR3 region has the DNA TGTGCCAGCAGCTGGGGACAGCACTCTGGAAACACCATATATTTT. This translates into CASSWGQHSGNTIYF.

V usage is TRBV11-1 and J usage is TRBJ1-1; D is ambiguous. The germline V gene encodes CDR1 SGHAT and CDR2 FQDESV (reference sequence). CDR3 size: 13 residues. V lost 8 bases, J lost 4 bases, and 14 bases lay in between. The CDR3, as DNA: TGTGCCAGCTACACCCCGGGAGGCACTGAAGCTTTCTTT. This translates into CASYTPGGTEAFF.

The chain uses TRBV3-1 (or the pseudogene TRBV3-2) and TRBJ1-6; D not certain. The germline V and J ends were trimmed by 0 bases and 4 bases, with 10 bases remaining between them. The CDR3 is 16 amino acids. Germline CDR1 reads LGHDT; CDR2 reads YNNKEL (reference sequence). The CDR3 is CASSQDGRGYNSPLHF. CDR3 DNA sequence: TGTGCCAGCAGCCAAGACGGTCGGGGTTATAATTCACCCCTCCACTTT.

The V gene is TRBV1, the J gene TRBJ1-2; the table's D call, TRBD1, was not checked against the DNA. TRBV1 is labeled a pseudogene. There are 17 residues in the CDR3. CDR3 coding DNA: TGCACCAGGAGTTACTTACAGGAAGTATTTACTAACTATGGCTACACCTTC. As protein: CTRSYLQEVFTNYGYTF.

The chain couples TRBV6-2 or TRBV6-3 to TRBJ1-5, with D perhaps matching TRBD1 (5 bases). In germline, CDR1 is MNHEY, CDR2 SVGEGT. Trimming removed 4 bases from V and 10 bases from J, with 14 bases in between. The CDR3 consists of 13 residues. The CDR3 DNA sequence: TGTGCCAGCAGTTGGACGGGGGAAAGTCCCCAGCATTTT. It specifies CASSWTGESPQHF.